This T cell receptor (beta chain) was documented in a study of CD8 T cells in Susac syndrome (dated by TCRdb to between 2018 and 2021). With respect to the entire study: Repertoire sequencing was used to test whether CD8+ T cell activation and differentiation in Susac syndrome was antigen driven. Clonality of the CD8+ T cell repertoire was compared between about a dozen healthy donors, about 14 Susac syndrome patients and about 15 multiple sclerosis patients.

Points the paper makes about the study in general: The TCR sequencing and HLA analysis was acknowledged to have included a relatively small number of individuals.

Trimming at the junction amounts to 6 bases on V and 0 bases on J, and the germline ends lie 9 bases apart. The CDR3 covers 15 residues, taking in both the cysteine and the phenylalanine. Only CDR3 DNA remains: 45 bases, in frame from the first base. RNA was extracted using the RNeasy kit, and about 0.45 to 1 ug of the RNA was reverse transcribed with random hexamers. TCR beta CDR3 regions were amplified with the immunoSEQ multiplex PCR assay covering 54 Vbeta and 13 Jbeta segments. PCR amplification bias was corrected using a synthetic template baseline for primer optimization and computational correction. Turning to the authors' computational methods: Reads were assigned to V, D and J genes according to IMGT and analyzed in immunoSEQ Analyzer, with only productive sequences retained. Clonality was calculated as one minus the Shannon entropy normalized by log2 of the number of productive unique sequences. For each patient and control, public and private clones were evaluated among the 100 most prevalent clones. Susac-specific clones were defined as absent from healthy and MS cohorts, 850 to 1,300 published viral clones and other ImmuneACCESS disease sequences. In-frame beta chains were kept once TCRdb had trimmed the public reads at Q25 with fastp and called clones with MiXCR. Each CDR3 protein gets just one entry, which takes the most common genes and DNA from the rows behind it. The authors' filters were not applied to this entry. A total of fewer than 300,000 distinct CDR3 sequences appear in this sample, 80% to 90% of them only once. Jointly, the top ten make up approximately 0.11% of the sample.

High-throughput TCR beta sequencing profiled peripheral blood CD8+ and CD4+ T cells from healthy donors, Susac syndrome patients and multiple sclerosis patients. The multiple sclerosis controls were treatment-naive patients who had stable or active relapsing-remitting disease and met the revised McDonald criteria. CD8+ TEMRA cells were enriched by FACS, while bulk CD8+ and CD4+ T cells were purified by magnetic negative isolation. Blood was drawn into EDTA tubes, processed within 24 hours, and PBMCs were isolated by density gradient centrifugation. PBMCs intended for TCR sequencing were frozen in liquid nitrogen and were later thawed in a 37 degrees C water bath. The sorted or isolated CD4+, CD8+ and CD8+ TEMRA cells reached a purity of at least 90%. Comment on this clonotype: The antigen it recognizes is unknown. The input lacks base qualities; no much larger clone sits a single base away.

The clonotype originates from a human donor with multiple sclerosis. The specimen sequenced was CD8+ T cells from PBMCs. The rearranged chain carries TRBV12-3 or TRBV12-4 and TRBJ2-6; a weak D assignment points to TRBD1 (5 bases agree). CDR3 protein: CASSRQSSGANVLTF. The DNA sequence is TGTGCCAGCAGCCGACAGAGCTCTGGGGCCAACGTCCTGACTTTC.